The TCR beta chain described here comes from a study of blood T cell repertoires in COVID-19. The protocol was immunoSEQ multiplex PCR, while the TCRdb copy is restricted to in-frame clones and leaves out a portion. The sample consists of fewer than 350,000 clones, roughly 91% of them appearing once. V lost 7 bases and J 0 bases, leaving 12 bases between the germline ends. Germline assignment: CDR1 ENHRY and CDR2 SYGVKD. There are 14 residues in the CDR3. This TCR was recovered from a man between 35 and 55 years old with acute or convalescent COVID-19. The sequencing sample was made of peripheral blood. The chain employs TRBV10-3 and TRBJ1-1, with D possibly being TRBD1 (5 bases). CDR3: CAINRQLMNTEAFF. CDR3 coding DNA: TGTGCCATCAACAGACAGCTGATGAACACTGAAGCTTTCTTT.